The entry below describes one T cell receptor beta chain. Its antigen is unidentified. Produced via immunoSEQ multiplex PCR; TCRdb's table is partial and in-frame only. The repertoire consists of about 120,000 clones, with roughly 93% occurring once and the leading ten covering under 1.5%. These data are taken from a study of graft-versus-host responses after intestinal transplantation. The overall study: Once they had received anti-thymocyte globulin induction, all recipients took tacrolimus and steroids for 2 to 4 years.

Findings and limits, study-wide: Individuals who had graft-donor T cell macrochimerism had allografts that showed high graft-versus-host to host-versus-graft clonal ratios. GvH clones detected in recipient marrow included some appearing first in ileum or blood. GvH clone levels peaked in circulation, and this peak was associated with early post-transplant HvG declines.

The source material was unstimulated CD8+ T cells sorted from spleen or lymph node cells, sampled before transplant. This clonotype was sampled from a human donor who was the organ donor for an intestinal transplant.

CDR3 coding DNA: TGTGCCAGCAGCCTCCTCCCCCCTAGGGCAGATACGCAGTATTTT. As protein: CASSLLPPRADTQYF. The chain recombines TRBV27 with TRBJ2-3; no clear D. The V and J ends lost 6 bases and 4 bases respectively, with 17 bases between them. Per the germline V gene, CDR1 is MNHEY and CDR2 is SMNVEV (reference sequence). This CDR3 is 15 amino acids long.